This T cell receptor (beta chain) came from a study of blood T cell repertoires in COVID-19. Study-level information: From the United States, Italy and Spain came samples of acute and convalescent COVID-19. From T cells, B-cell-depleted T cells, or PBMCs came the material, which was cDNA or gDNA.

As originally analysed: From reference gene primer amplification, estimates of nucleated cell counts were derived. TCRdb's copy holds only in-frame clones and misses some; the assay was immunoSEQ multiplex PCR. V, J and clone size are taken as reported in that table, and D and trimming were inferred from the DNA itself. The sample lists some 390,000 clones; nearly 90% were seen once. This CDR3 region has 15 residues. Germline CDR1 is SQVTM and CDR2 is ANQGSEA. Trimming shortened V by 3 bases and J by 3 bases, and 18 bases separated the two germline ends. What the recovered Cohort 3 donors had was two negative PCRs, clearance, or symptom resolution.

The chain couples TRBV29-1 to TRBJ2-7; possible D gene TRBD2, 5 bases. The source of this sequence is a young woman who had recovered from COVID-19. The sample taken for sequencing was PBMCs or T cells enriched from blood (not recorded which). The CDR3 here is CSVEERTRSYYEQYF. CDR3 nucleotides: TGCAGCGTTGAGGAGCGGACTCGGTCCTACTACGAGCAGTACTTC.